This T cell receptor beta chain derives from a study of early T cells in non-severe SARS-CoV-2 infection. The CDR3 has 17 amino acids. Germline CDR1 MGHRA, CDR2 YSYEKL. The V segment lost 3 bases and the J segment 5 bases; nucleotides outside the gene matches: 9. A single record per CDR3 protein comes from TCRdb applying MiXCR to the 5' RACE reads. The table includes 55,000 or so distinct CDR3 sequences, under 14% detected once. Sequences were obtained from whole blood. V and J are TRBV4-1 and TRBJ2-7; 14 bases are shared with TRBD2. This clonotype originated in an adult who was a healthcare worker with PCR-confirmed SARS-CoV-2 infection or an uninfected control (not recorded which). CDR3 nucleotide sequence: TGCGCCAGCAGCCACCCCCCCGCGGGACTAGCGGGGGACGAGCAGTACTTC. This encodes CASSHPPAGLAGDEQYF.